The sequence of this T cell receptor beta chain was determined in a study of T cells in Graves' hyperthyroidism and ophthalmopathy. Study observations and caveats: With a median lead of about six months before onset, the model predicted ophthalmopathy.

Uncontrolled infection, other autoimmune disease, pregnancy and lactation each barred patients from inclusion. Amplification yielded TCR beta CDR3 regions, with RNA transcripts as the source. HTBI primers were used for first-round RT-PCR of the TCR CDR3. TCRdb fed the multiplex PCR reads into MiXCR, producing one record per CDR3 protein. This sample has about 380,000 distinct CDR3 sequences; about 14% occur once, and the top ten carry roughly 20%. For this clonotype: Its antigen is unknown. The conserved phenylalanine or tryptophan is not found at the CDR3 terminus, so this likely reflects a read error.

The CDR3 loop spans 17 amino acids. V dropped 6 bases and J dropped 6; count of bases not matched to a gene: 18. In germline, CDR1 is MNHEY, CDR2 SMNVEV (reference sequence). The sequence came from a man younger than 40 with Graves' hyperthyroidism that later progressed to Graves' ophthalmopathy. This sequence joins TRBV27 and TRBJ1-2; 8 nucleotides agree with TRBD1. The specimen sequenced was blood. The CDR3 sequence: CASSLYSPGTGKNGYTL. CDR3 in DNA: TGTGCCAGCAGCCTTTATTCTCCCGGGACAGGAAAAAATGGCTACACCCTC.